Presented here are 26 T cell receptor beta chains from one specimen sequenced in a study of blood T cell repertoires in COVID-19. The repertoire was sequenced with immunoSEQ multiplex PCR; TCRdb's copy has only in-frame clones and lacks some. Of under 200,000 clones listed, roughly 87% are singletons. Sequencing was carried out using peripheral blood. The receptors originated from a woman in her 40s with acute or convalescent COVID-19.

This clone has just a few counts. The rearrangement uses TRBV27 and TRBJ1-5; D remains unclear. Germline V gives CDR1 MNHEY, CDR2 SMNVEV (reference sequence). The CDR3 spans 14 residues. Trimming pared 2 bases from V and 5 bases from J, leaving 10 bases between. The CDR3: CASSLGGYDQPQHF. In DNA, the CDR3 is TGTGCCAGCAGTTTAGGCGGGTATGATCAGCCCCAGCATTTT.

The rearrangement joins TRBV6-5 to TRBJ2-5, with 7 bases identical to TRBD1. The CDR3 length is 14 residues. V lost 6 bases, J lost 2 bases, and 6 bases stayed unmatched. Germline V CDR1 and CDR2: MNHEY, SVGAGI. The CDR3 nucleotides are TGTGCCAGCAGCCGACAGGGACGTCAAGAGACCCAGTACTTC. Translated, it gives CASSRQGRQETQYF.

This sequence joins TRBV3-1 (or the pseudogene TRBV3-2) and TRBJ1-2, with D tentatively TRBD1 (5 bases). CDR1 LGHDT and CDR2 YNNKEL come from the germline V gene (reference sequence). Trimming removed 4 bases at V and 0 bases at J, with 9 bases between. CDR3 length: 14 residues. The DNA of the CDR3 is TGTGCCAGCAGCCGGAAAGGGGCTAACTATGGCTACACCTTC. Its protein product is CASSRKGANYGYTF.

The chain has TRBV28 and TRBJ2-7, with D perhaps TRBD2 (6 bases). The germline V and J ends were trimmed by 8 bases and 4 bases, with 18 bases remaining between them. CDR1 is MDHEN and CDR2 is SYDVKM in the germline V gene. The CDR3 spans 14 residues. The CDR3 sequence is CASRDISGLYEQYF. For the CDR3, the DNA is TGTGCCAGCCGGGATATTAGCGGCTTATACGAGCAGTACTTC.

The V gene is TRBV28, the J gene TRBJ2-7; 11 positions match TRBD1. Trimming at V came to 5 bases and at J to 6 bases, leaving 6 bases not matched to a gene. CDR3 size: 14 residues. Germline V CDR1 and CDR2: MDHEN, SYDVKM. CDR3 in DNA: TGTGCCAGCAGTCCAGGGACAGGGGGGCTCGAGCAGTACTTC. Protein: CASSPGTGGLEQYF.

In DNA form, the CDR3 reads TGTGCCAGCAGCTCAGACTTCGGGGAGCTGTTTTTT. Protein sequence: CASSSDFGELFF. The chain uses TRBV7-6 and TRBJ2-2; D call uncertain. Deletions cut 4 bases from V and 7 bases from J, with 7 bases between. Germline lookup yields CDR1 SGHVS and CDR2 FNYEAQ. The CDR3 has 12 residues.

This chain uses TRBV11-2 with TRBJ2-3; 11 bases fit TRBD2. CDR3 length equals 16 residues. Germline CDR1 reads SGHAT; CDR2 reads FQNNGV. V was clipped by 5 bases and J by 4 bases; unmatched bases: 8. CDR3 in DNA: TGTGCCAGCAGCATGCGGACTAGCGGGCCCGCAGATACGCAGTATTTT. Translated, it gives CASSMRTSGPADTQYF. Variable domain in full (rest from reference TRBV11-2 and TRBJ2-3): EAGVAQSPRYKIIEKRQSVAFWCNPISGHATLYWYQQILGQGPKLLIQFQNNGVVDDSQLPKDRFSAERLKGVDSTLKIQPAKLEDSAVYLCASSMRTSGPADTQYFGPGTRLTVL.

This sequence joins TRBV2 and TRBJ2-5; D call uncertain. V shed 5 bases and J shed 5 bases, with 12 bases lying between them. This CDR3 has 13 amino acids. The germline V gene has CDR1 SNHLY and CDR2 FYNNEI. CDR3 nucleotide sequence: TGTGCCAGCAGTTGGTCGGGTGGGGAGACCCAGTACTTC. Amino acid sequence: CASSWSGGETQYF.

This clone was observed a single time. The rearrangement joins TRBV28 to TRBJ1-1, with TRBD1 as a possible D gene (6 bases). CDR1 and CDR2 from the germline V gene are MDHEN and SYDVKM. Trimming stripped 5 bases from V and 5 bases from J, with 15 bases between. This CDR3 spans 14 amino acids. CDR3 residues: CASSPHRALTEAFF. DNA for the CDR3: TGTGCCAGCAGTCCGCACAGGGCTCTAACTGAAGCTTTCTTT.

CDR3: CASSPSGQGRTEAFF. The CDR3 DNA reads TGTGCCAGCAGCCCAAGTGGACAGGGGAGAACTGAAGCTTTCTTT. The chain uses TRBV7-6 and TRBJ1-1; 9 bases match TRBD1. The ends lost 5 bases at V and 5 bases at J; junction bases unmatched: 9. CDR1 is SGHVS and CDR2 is FNYEAQ in the germline V gene. CDR3 size: 15 residues.

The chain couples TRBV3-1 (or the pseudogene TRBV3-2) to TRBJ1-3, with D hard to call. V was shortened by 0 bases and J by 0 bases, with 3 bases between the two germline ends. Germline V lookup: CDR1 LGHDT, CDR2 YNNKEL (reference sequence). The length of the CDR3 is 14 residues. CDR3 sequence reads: CASSQDGSGNTIYF. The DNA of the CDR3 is TGTGCCAGCAGCCAAGACGGCTCTGGAAACACCATATATTTT.

For the CDR3, the DNA is TGTGCCAGCAGCAAAGGGACATCGGCGGACACCGGGGAGCTGTTTTTT. This encodes CASSKGTSADTGELFF. The chain joins TRBV5-4 to TRBJ2-2, with D maybe TRBD1 (6 bases). V lost 4 bases, J lost 3 bases, and 16 bases lay in between. CDR3 size: 16 residues. Germline lookup yields CDR1 SGHNT and CDR2 YYREEE (reference sequence).

CDR3 sequence reads: CASSEGPGGYNSPLHF. DNA of the CDR3: TGTGCCAGCAGTGAGGGCCCCGGGGGTTACAATTCACCCCTCCACTTT. The chain combines TRBV6-4 with TRBJ1-6; weak D call: TRBD1 (5 bases). The ends were cut back, 3 bases at V and 7 bases at J, with 16 bases in the middle. Germline-derived CDR1 and CDR2 are MRHNA and SNTAGT. This CDR3 has 16 residues.

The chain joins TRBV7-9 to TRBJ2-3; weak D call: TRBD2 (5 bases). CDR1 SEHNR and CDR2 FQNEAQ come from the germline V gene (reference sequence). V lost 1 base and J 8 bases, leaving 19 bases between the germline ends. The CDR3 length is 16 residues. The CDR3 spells CASSLGTGLRQTTQYF. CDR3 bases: TGTGCCAGCAGCTTAGGAACGGGGTTACGCCAAACTACGCAGTATTTT.

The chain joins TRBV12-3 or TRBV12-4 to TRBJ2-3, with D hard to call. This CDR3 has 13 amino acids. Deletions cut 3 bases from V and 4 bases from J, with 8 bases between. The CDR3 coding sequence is TGTGCCAGCAGTTTGAAGAGCGCAGATACGCAGTATTTT. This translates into CASSLKSADTQYF.

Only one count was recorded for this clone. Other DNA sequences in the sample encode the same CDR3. The CDR3 nucleotides read TGTGCCAGCAGCCGAGGGTTAAACACTGAAGCTTTCTTT. Protein product: CASSRGLNTEAFF. The chain couples TRBV14 to TRBJ1-1; D is unclear. The CDR3 is made up of 13 amino acids. Looked up from germline, CDR1 is SGHDN and CDR2 is FVKESK. V gave up 4 bases and J gave up 2 bases, with 8 bases separating them.

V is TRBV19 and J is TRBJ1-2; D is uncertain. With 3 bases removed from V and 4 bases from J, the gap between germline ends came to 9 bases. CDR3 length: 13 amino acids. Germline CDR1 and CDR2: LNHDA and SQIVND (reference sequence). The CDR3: CASSMAETYGYTF. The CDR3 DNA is TGTGCCAGTAGTATGGCCGAAACCTATGGCTACACCTTC. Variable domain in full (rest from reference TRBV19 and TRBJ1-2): DGGITQSPKYLFRKEGQNVTLSCEQNLNHDAMYWYRQDPGQGLRLIYYSQIVNDFQKGDIAEGYSVSREKKESFPLTVTSAQKNPTAFYLCASSMAETYGYTFGSGTRLTVV.

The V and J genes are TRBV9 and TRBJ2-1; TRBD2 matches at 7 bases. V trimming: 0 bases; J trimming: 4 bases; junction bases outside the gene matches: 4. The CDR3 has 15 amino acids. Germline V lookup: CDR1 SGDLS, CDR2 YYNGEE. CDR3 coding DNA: TGTGCCAGCAGCGTAGAGGCGGGAGCGTACAATGAGCAGTTCTTC. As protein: CASSVEAGAYNEQFF.

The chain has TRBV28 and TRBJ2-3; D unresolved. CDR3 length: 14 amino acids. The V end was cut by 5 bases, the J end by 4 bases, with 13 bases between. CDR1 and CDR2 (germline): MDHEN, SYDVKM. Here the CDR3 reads CASSKLGVADTQYF. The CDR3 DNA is TGTGCCAGCAGTAAGCTAGGAGTGGCAGATACGCAGTATTTT. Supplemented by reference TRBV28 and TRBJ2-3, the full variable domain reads DVKVTQSSRYLVKRTGEKVFLECVQDMDHENMFWYRQDPGLGLRLIYFSYDVKMKEKGDIPEGYSVSREKKERFSLILESASTNQTSMYLCASSKLGVADTQYFGPGTRLTVL.

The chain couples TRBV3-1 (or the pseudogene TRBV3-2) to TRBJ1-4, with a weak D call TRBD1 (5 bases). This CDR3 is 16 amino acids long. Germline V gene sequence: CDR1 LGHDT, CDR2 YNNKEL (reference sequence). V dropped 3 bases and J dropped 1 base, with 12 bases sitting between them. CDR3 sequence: CASSQSPRVTNEKLFF. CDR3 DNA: TGTGCCAGCAGCCAGAGCCCCAGGGTAACTAATGAAAAACTGTTTTTT.

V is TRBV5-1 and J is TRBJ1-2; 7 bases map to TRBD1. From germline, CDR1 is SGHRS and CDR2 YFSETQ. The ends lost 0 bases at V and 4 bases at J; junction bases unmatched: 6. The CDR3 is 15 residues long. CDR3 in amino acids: CASSLATGIGYGYTF. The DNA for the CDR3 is TGCGCCAGCAGCTTGGCGACAGGGATCGGCTATGGCTACACCTTC.

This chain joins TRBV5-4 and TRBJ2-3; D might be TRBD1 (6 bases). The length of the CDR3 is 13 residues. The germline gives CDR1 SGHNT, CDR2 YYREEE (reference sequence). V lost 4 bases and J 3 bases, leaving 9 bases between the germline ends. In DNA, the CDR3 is TGTGCCAGCAGCCCAGGGGTAACAGATACGCAGTATTTT. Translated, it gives CASSPGVTDTQYF.

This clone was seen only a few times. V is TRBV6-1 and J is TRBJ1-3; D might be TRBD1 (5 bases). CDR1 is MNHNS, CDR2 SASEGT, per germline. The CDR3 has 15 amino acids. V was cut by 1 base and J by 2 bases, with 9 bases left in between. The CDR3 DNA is TGTGCCAGCAGTGAAGGATGGGGGGCTGGAAACACCATATATTTT. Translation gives CASSEGWGAGNTIYF.

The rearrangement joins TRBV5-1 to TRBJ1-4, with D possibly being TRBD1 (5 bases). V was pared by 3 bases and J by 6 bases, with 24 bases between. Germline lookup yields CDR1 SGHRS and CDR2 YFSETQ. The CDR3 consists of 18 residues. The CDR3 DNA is TGCGCCAGCAGCTCCTCACTTGACCCCGGGTCAGGGTATGAAAAACTGTTTTTT. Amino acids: CASSSSLDPGSGYEKLFF.

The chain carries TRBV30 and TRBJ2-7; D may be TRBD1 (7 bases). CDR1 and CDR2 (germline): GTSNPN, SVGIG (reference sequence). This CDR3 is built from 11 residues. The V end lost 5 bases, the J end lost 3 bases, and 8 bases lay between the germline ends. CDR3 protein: CAWQGGYEQYF. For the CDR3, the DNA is TGTGCCTGGCAGGGGGGCTACGAGCAGTACTTC.

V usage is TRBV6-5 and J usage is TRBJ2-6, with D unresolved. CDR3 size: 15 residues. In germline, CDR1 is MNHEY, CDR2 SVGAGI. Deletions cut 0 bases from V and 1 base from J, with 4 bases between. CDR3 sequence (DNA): TGTGCCAGCAGTTACTCTGAGTCTGGGGCCAACGTCCTGACTTTC. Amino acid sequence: CASSYSESGANVLTF.